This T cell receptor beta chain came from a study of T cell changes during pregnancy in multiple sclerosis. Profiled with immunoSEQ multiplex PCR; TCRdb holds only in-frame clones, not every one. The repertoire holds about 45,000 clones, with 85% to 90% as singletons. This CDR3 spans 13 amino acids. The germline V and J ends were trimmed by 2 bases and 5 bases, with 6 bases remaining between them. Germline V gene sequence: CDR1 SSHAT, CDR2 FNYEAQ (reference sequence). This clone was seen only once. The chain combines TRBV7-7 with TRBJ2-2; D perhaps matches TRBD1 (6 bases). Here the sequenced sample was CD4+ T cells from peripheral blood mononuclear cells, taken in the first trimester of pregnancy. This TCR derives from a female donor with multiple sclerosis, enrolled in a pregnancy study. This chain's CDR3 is CASSLQGTGELFF. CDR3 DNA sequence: TGTGCCAGCAGCTTACAGGGGACCGGGGAGCTGTTTTTT.